These 13 T cell receptor beta chains were all obtained from the same sample, sequenced in a study of T cells in Graves' hyperthyroidism and ophthalmopathy (dated 2019 in TCRdb). The library was produced with multiplex PCR. The listed sequencing device is Illumina HiSeq 2000. The TCR beta CDR3 regions were amplified from the RNA transcripts. A first-round RT-PCR of the TCR CDR3 used the HTBI primer set with the Qiagen OneStep RT-PCR kit. In TCRdb, the public reads were trimmed at Q25 with fastp and aligned with MiXCR, with productive beta chains retained. Entries that share a CDR3 protein sequence are merged under the most common genes and DNA. This sample has under 750,000 distinct CDR3 sequences in its table, and around 20% of those were observed once. The ten largest make up over 15% of the sample. The specimen was blood. The receptors were gathered from a woman between 45 and 60 years old with Graves' hyperthyroidism that later progressed to Graves' ophthalmopathy.

This clonotype was found many times. The chain couples TRBV15 to TRBJ2-7; 8 nucleotides agree with TRBD1. CDR1 and CDR2 (germline): LNHNV, YYDKDF (reference sequence). Trimming removed 4 bases from V and 2 bases from J; junction bases left unmatched: 4. The CDR3 contains 14 residues. The CDR3 coding sequence is TGTGCCACCAGCATAGGACAGGGTGCCTACGAGCAGTACTTC. Amino acid sequence: CATSIGQGAYEQYF.

The chain uses TRBV3-1 and TRBJ1-2; maybe TRBD1 (5 bases). The CDR3 contains 15 residues. Germline-derived CDR1 and CDR2 are LGHDT and YNNKEL (reference sequence). Trimming removed 0 bases from V and 2 bases from J, with 10 bases in between. The CDR3 DNA reads TGTGCCAGCAGCCAAGATGTGGGGCTGAACTATGGCTACACCTTC. As protein: CASSQDVGLNYGYTF.

This clonotype showed up many times. CDR3 in DNA: TGTGCCAGCAATCTCGGGACAGGGGGCGACGAGCAGTACTTC. The encoded protein is CASNLGTGGDEQYF. The chain recombines TRBV12-3 or TRBV12-4 with TRBJ2-7, with TRBD1 identical over 12 bases. The CDR3 has 14 residues. The junction had 6 bases not matched to a gene; V was cut back by 7 bases and J by 5 bases.

This clonotype was counted many times. The chain employs TRBV3-1 and TRBJ2-7; 7 positions match TRBD2. The CDR3 consists of 15 residues. CDR1 is LGHDT and CDR2 is YNNKEL in the germline V gene (reference sequence). Trimming removed 5 bases from V and 6 bases from J; junction bases left unmatched: 13. The CDR3 loop is CASSGGERVPREQYF. The CDR3 coding sequence is TGTGCCAGCAGCGGGGGGGAGCGGGTTCCCCGCGAGCAGTACTTC.

This clonotype has at least ten counts. The chain has TRBV18 and TRBJ1-1, with 11 bases matching TRBD1. Germline V gene sequence: CDR1 KGHSH, CDR2 LQKENI. After removal of 3 bases from V and 7 bases from J, the junction contained 10 bases not matched to a gene. The CDR3 contains 16 residues. The chain's CDR3 is CASSPSGQGVGGEAFF. The DNA of the CDR3 is TGTGCCAGCTCACCGTCGGGACAGGGGGTCGGTGGTGAAGCTTTCTTT.

This clonotype was detected a few times. This chain uses TRBV3-1 with TRBJ2-3; 9 bases agree with TRBD1. The V gene end was trimmed by 0 bases and the J gene end by 1 base; junction bases not matched to a gene: 5. The CDR3 extends over 17 amino acids. Germline-derived CDR1 and CDR2 are LGHDT and YNNKEL (reference sequence). CDR3 nucleotides: TGTGCCAGCAGCCAAGATATACGGACAGGGGGCACAGATACGCAGTATTTT. This encodes CASSQDIRTGGTDTQYF.

This chain joins TRBV5-5 and TRBJ1-2, with D unresolved. Trimming shortened V by 3 bases and J by 0 bases, and 15 bases separated the two germline ends. The CDR3 has 16 residues. Germline-derived CDR1 and CDR2 are SGHKS and YYEKEE (reference sequence). CDR3 DNA: TGTGCCAGCAGCTACAGTTCAGGTCCTCCTAACTATGGCTACACCTTC. Translation gives CASSYSSGPPNYGYTF. Filled out from reference TRBV5-5 and TRBJ1-2, the complete variable domain reads DAGVTQSPTHLIKTRGQQVTLRCSPISGHKSVSWYQQVLGQGPQFIFQYYEKEERGRGNFPDRFSARQFPNYSSELNVNALLLGDSALYLCASSYSSGPPNYGYTFGSGTRLTVV.

The V call is TRBV5-1, the J call TRBJ1-2; the match to TRBD1 covers 7 bases. There are 14 residues in the CDR3. The V gene's germline CDR1 is SGHRS and CDR2 YFSETQ. V shed 5 bases and J 3 bases; nucleotides not matched to a gene: 7. CDR3 coding DNA: TGCGCCAGCAGGGCAGGGGGAAATGACTATGGCTACACCTTC. Its translation is CASRAGGNDYGYTF.

This clonotype occurred a few times. A much larger clone lies a single base off, so this may be a read error. In this CDR3 the conserved last residue, phenylalanine or tryptophan, is missing, so a read error is likely. The chain links TRBV11-2 to TRBJ2-5, with D perhaps matching TRBD1 (6 bases). Germline V gene lookup returns CDR1 SGHAT and CDR2 FQNNGV. V lost 0 bases to trimming and J lost 4 bases, with 9 bases between them. This CDR3 spans 14 amino acids. The CDR3 region is CASSLDSTGETQYL. As DNA, the CDR3 is TGTGCCAGCAGCTTAGACTCGACAGGAGAGACCCAGTACTTA.

This clonotype was counted at least ten times. The V and J genes are TRBV30 and TRBJ1-2; 7 nucleotides match TRBD1. The germline V gene has CDR1 GTSNPN and CDR2 SVGIG (reference sequence). With V trimmed by 2 bases and J by 4 bases, 10 bases remained unmatched. The CDR3 totals 15 residues. Here the CDR3 reads CAWSTTRQGGYGYTF. The CDR3 DNA sequence: TGTGCCTGGAGTACCACCCGACAGGGTGGCTATGGCTACACCTTC. The whole variable domain, remainder taken from reference TRBV30 and TRBJ1-2, is SQTIHQWPATLVQPVGSPLSLECTVEGTSNPNLYWYRQAAGRGLQLLFYSVGIGQISSEVPQNLSASRPQDRQFILSSKKLLLSDSGFYLCAWSTTRQGGYGYTFGSGTRLTVV.

This clonotype has more than one count but fewer than ten. The chain combines TRBV27 with TRBJ2-7; 12 positions match TRBD1. The trim removed 7 bases at V and 3 bases at J, leaving 7 bases unmatched. The CDR3 has 15 amino acids. Germline assignment: CDR1 MNHEY and CDR2 SMNVEV (reference sequence). The CDR3 DNA is TGTGCCAGCACCGACGGGACAGGGGGCGGCTACGAGCAGTACTTC. It is translated as CASTDGTGGGYEQYF.

This sequence joins TRBV11-3 and TRBJ2-1, with TRBD1 matching 10 bases. The germline V gene encodes CDR1 SGHNT and CDR2 YENEEA. The CDR3 runs 16 residues. V trimming: 5 bases; J trimming: 8 bases; junction bases outside the gene matches: 12. CDR3: CASSNSGTGEDHEQFF. In DNA, the CDR3 is TGTGCCAGCAGCAACTCCGGGACAGGGGAGGACCATGAGCAGTTCTTC.

Many counts were recorded for this clonotype. The chain links TRBV7-3 to TRBJ2-7; a possible D gene is TRBD1 (6 bases). The germline CDR1 and CDR2 sequences are SGHTA and FQGTGA. This CDR3 contains 15 residues. V was pared by 1 base and J by 1 base, with 11 bases between. The CDR3 sequence: CASSLNGDTSYEQYF. CDR3 DNA sequence: TGTGCCAGCAGCTTAAACGGGGACACGTCCTACGAGCAGTACTTC.